The 19 T cell receptor beta chains below come from one sample, sequenced in a study of OX40 agonist ivuxolimab in advanced cancers. The data were produced by immunoSEQ multiplex PCR, yet TCRdb's version contains in-frame clones alone and is incomplete. Of roughly 80,000 clones listed, over 80% are singletons. The specimen was CD4+ or CD8+ T cells sorted from blood, collected in a trial of the OX40 agonist ivuxolimab. These receptors came from an adult with an advanced solid tumor such as melanoma, head and neck, liver or kidney cancer.

The CDR3 nucleotides read TGTGCCAGTAGTATGCTGGGGACGAACACTGAAGCTTTCTTT. Translation: CASSMLGTNTEAFF. The chain has TRBV19 and TRBJ1-1; possibly TRBD1 for D (5 bases). The CDR3 is made up of 14 amino acids. The V end was cut by 3 bases, the J end by 1 base, with 9 bases between. The germline gives CDR1 LNHDA, CDR2 SQIVND (reference sequence).

This chain joins TRBV29-1 and TRBJ2-5; either TRBD1 or TRBD2 may supply D (6 bases each). The V gene lost 0 bases and the J gene lost 5 bases, with 10 bases spanning the gap. This CDR3 has 13 amino acids. Per germline, CDR1 SQVTM and CDR2 ANQGSEA. The CDR3 protein is CSVEELGGETQYF. For the CDR3, the DNA is TGCAGCGTTGAAGAACTAGGGGGGGAGACCCAGTACTTC.

The chain employs TRBV19 and TRBJ2-3; D might be TRBD2 (6 bases). Germline assignment: CDR1 LNHDA and CDR2 SQIVND (reference sequence). There are 16 residues in the CDR3. Trimming pared 5 bases from V and 1 base from J, leaving 16 bases between. CDR3 protein: CASSPLEGGGTDTQYF. CDR3 sequence (DNA): TGTGCCAGTAGTCCCTTGGAGGGTGGCGGCACAGATACGCAGTATTTT.

This clone was recorded once. V is TRBV5-1 and J is TRBJ1-1; D is possibly TRBD1 (6 bases). The CDR3 sequence is 14 residues long. V lost 6 bases, J lost 5 bases, and 17 bases lay in between. Germline loops: CDR1 SGHRS, CDR2 YFSETQ. The CDR3 DNA is TGCGCCAGCACCGCCAACCCAGGGGTTACTGAAGCTTTCTTT. It specifies CASTANPGVTEAFF. Filled out from reference TRBV5-1 and TRBJ1-1, the complete variable domain reads KAGVTQTPRYLIKTRGQQVTLSCSPISGHRSVSWYQQTPGQGLQFLFEYFSETQRNKGNFPGRFSGRQFSNSRSEMNVSTLELGDSALYLCASTANPGVTEAFFGQGTRLTVV.

This chain joins TRBV5-4 and TRBJ1-2, with 11 bases matching TRBD1. Germline values: CDR1 SGHNT, CDR2 YYREEE (reference sequence). Germline trimming cut 4 bases from V and 7 bases from J; bases unmatched to any gene: 15. The CDR3 consists of 17 residues. CDR3 nucleotides: TGTGCCAGCAGCACCGGACAGGGGGCGCAGGAGGGCTCTGGCTACACCTTC. Protein: CASSTGQGAQEGSGYTF.

As to this clone: The sample contains more than one DNA sequence encoding this CDR3. This rearrangement joins TRBV7-2 to TRBJ2-7; 11 nucleotides agree with TRBD2. This CDR3 is built from 15 residues. After removal of 0 bases from V and 3 bases from J, the junction contained 1 base not matched to a gene. The V gene's germline CDR1 is SGHTA and CDR2 FQGNSA. CDR3 sequence: CASSLAGTSGYEQYF. The CDR3 bases are TGTGCCAGCAGCTTAGCCGGGACTAGCGGCTACGAGCAGTACTTC.

The chain employs TRBV2 and TRBJ2-1, with 8 bases lining up with TRBD1. With 7 bases clipped from V and 3 bases from J, the junction kept 8 bases outside the gene matches. The CDR3 length is 15 residues. Germline V CDR1 and CDR2: SNHLY, FYNNEI. The CDR3 sequence: CASTLTGVNYNEQFF. CDR3 nucleotide sequence: TGTGCCAGCACCTTGACAGGGGTAAACTACAATGAGCAGTTCTTC. The complete variable domain, with remaining parts taken from reference TRBV2 and TRBJ2-1, reads EPEVTQTPSHQVTQMGQEVILRCVPISNHLYFYWYRQILGQKVEFLVSFYNNEISEKSEIFDDQFSVERPDGSNFTLKIRSTKLEDSAMYFCASTLTGVNYNEQFFGPGTRLTVL.

The chain uses TRBV29-1 and TRBJ1-2, with D unclear. This CDR3 spans 11 amino acids. Germline V gene sequence: CDR1 SQVTM, CDR2 ANQGSEA. V was pared by 3 bases and J by 6 bases, with 8 bases between. The CDR3 region is CSVDPGDGYTF. CDR3 in DNA: TGCAGCGTTGATCCGGGCGATGGCTACACCTTC.

In DNA, the CDR3 is TGTGCCAGCAGTTACGGACAGCTGAACACTGAAGCTTTCTTT. It specifies CASSYGQLNTEAFF. This rearrangement joins TRBV6-5 to TRBJ1-1, with D possibly being TRBD1 (6 bases). V was trimmed by 2 bases and J by 0 bases, leaving 7 bases between them. CDR1 and CDR2 (germline): MNHEY, SVGAGI. This CDR3 has 14 residues.

This chain links TRBV27 with TRBJ1-5, with 9 bases that match TRBD1. The CDR3 covers 14 residues. The trim removed 4 bases at V and 3 bases at J, leaving 1 base unmatched. Germline values: CDR1 MNHEY, CDR2 SMNVEV (reference sequence). The CDR3 here is CASSWTGDNQPQHF. The DNA of the CDR3 is TGTGCCAGCAGTTGGACAGGGGACAATCAGCCCCAGCATTTT.

The chain couples TRBV9 to TRBJ2-1, with 9 bases aligning to TRBD1. The J segment lost 2 bases and the V segment lost 1 base, leaving 1 base of the junction unmatched. The CDR3 is 15 amino acids. Germline CDR1 reads SGDLS; CDR2 reads YYNGEE. The CDR3 protein is CASSVRQGAYNEQFF. In DNA, the CDR3 is TGTGCCAGCAGCGTACGACAGGGGGCCTACAATGAGCAGTTCTTC.

The rearrangement links TRBV6-6 to TRBJ1-6, with a weak D call TRBD1 (5 bases). The V and J ends lost 2 bases and 13 bases respectively, with 9 bases between them. Germline-derived CDR1 and CDR2 are MNHNY and SVGAGI (reference sequence). The CDR3 has 12 amino acids. The CDR3 DNA is TGTGCCAGCAGTTACCAGGGATCCCCCCTCCACTTT. Protein product: CASSYQGSPLHF.

For the CDR3, the DNA is TGCGCCAGCAGCTTGAGGACAGGGAATGAAAAACTGTTTTTT. As protein: CASSLRTGNEKLFF. The genes are TRBV5-1 and TRBJ1-4, with 8 bases lining up with TRBD1. CDR1 is SGHRS and CDR2 is YFSETQ in the germline V gene. The J segment lost 5 bases and the V segment lost 1 base, leaving 1 base of the junction unmatched. The CDR3 extends over 14 amino acids.

The V and J genes are TRBV19 and TRBJ1-1; 8 nucleotides line up with TRBD1. V was pared by 6 bases and J by 1 base, with 4 bases of the junction left unmatched. Per germline, CDR1 LNHDA and CDR2 SQIVND (reference sequence). This CDR3 is 14 amino acids long. The CDR3 region is CASRQDRANTEAFF. The CDR3 nucleotides read TGTGCCAGTAGACAGGACAGGGCGAACACTGAAGCTTTCTTT.

The genes are TRBV27 and TRBJ1-1; no clear D gene. V shed 6 bases and J shed 1 base, with 12 bases lying between them. Germline CDR1 reads MNHEY; CDR2 reads SMNVEV (reference sequence). The CDR3 consists of 14 residues. Here the CDR3 DNA reads TGTGCCAGCAGGCGGGATTGGCGGAACACTGAAGCTTTCTTT. Translating gives CASRRDWRNTEAFF.

The CDR3 nucleotides are TGTGCCAGCAGACAGACAGGGGGCGCAGATACGCAGTATTTT. Amino acid sequence: CASRQTGGADTQYF. The chain couples TRBV28 to TRBJ2-3; 10 positions match TRBD1. The V and J ends lost 6 bases and 4 bases, in that order; junction bases with no gene match: 4. The CDR3 is 14 amino acids. Germline assignment: CDR1 MDHEN and CDR2 SYDVKM.

The chain has TRBV29-1 and TRBJ2-7; 10 bases match TRBD2. The V segment lost 7 bases and the J segment 0 bases; nucleotides outside the gene matches: 9. The germline gives CDR1 SQVTM, CDR2 ANQGSEA. This CDR3 contains 15 residues. Written as DNA, the CDR3 is TGCAGCGGAACCGGGACTAGCGCGAGCTCCTACGAGCAGTACTTC. This codes for CSGTGTSASSYEQYF.

This sequence joins TRBV7-9 and TRBJ1-5, with unresolved D. V shed 3 bases and J shed 8 bases, with 11 bases lying between them. The CDR3 consists of 13 residues. Germline CDR1 and CDR2: SEHNR and FQNEAQ (reference sequence). CDR3 nucleotide sequence: TGTGCCAGCAGCTTGGAGGGTGTGGAGCCCCAGCATTTT. Translation: CASSLEGVEPQHF.

The chain is built from TRBV28 and TRBJ1-2, with 7 bases lining up with TRBD1. Losses at the gene ends were 6 bases for V and 6 bases for J; bases not matched to a gene: 10. This CDR3 region has 14 residues. Germline CDR1 MDHEN, CDR2 SYDVKM. This CDR3 is CASSQIQGFNGYTF. DNA of the CDR3: TGTGCCAGCAGCCAAATACAGGGGTTCAATGGCTACACCTTC.